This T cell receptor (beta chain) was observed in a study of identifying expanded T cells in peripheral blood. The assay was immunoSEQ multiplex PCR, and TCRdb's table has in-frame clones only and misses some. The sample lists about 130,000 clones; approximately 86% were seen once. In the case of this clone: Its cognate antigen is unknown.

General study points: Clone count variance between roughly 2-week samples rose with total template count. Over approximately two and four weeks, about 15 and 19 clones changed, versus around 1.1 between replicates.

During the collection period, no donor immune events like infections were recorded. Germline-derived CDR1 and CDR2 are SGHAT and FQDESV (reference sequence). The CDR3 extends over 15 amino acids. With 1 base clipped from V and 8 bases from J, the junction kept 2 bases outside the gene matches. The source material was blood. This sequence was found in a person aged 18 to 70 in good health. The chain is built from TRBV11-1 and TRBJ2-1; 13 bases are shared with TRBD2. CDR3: CASSLVLAGGHEQFF. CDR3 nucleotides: TGTGCCAGCAGCTTAGTACTAGCGGGAGGGCATGAGCAGTTCTTC.